Listed below are T cell receptor beta chains from one sample, sequenced in a study of shared clonotypes between healthy human individuals. The protocol was immunoSEQ multiplex PCR, while the TCRdb copy is restricted to in-frame clones and leaves out a portion. The table includes about half a million clones, roughly 80% detected once. The sample taken for sequencing was PBMCs. Receptor source: a woman between 40 and 50 years old in good health. Some clones in this sample may be carry-over from other donors' samples. The CDR3 runs from the conserved cysteine through the conserved F or W. Fields, in order: D gene, J gene, V gene, clone size, CDR3 DNA, CDR3 protein. A D gene is named only where the DNA matches it firmly. Some rows have no size entry. The others give once, few or many, or a class for an expanded clone.

d_gene: TRBD2; j_gene: TRBJ2-1; v_gene: TRBV28; abundance: -; CDR3nt: TGTGCCAGCAGGGTTAGCGGGAGGGAGCAGTTCTTC; CDR3aa: CASRVSGREQFF
d_gene: -; j_gene: TRBJ2-7; v_gene: TRBV6-5; abundance: -; CDR3nt: TGTTCCACCTCGACACCGGGTAGGCCCTACGAGCAGTACTTC; CDR3aa: CSTSTPGRPYEQYF
d_gene: TRBD2; j_gene: TRBJ2-7; v_gene: TRBV6-1; abundance: many; CDR3nt: TGTGCCAGCAGTGAGACCGGGGGGAAAAACGAGCAGTACTTC; CDR3aa: CASSETGGKNEQYF
d_gene: TRBD1; j_gene: TRBJ1-2; v_gene: TRBV9; abundance: -; CDR3nt: TGTGCCAGCAGCAGGGACAGGAACTATGGCTACACCTTC; CDR3aa: CASSRDRNYGYTF
d_gene: -; j_gene: TRBJ2-7; v_gene: TRBV4-1; abundance: -; CDR3nt: TGCGCCAGCAGCGTCCGGGCCGAGTCCTACGAGCAGTACTTC; CDR3aa: CASSVRAESYEQYF
d_gene: TRBD2; j_gene: TRBJ2-1; v_gene: TRBV15; abundance: few; CDR3nt: TGTGCCACCAGCAGAGATGGCACTAGCGGGAGTTGGGATGAGCAGTTCTTC; CDR3aa: CATSRDGTSGSWDEQFF
d_gene: -; j_gene: TRBJ2-7; v_gene: TRBV2; abundance: -; CDR3nt: TGTGCCAGCAGTGAAGTCCGCGAGCAGTACTTC; CDR3aa: CASSEVREQYF
d_gene: -; j_gene: TRBJ2-3; v_gene: TRBV11-2; abundance: -; CDR3nt: TGTGCCAGCAGCCCAGGACTAAACACAGATACGCAGTATTTT; CDR3aa: CASSPGLNTDTQYF
d_gene: TRBD1; j_gene: TRBJ1-5; v_gene: TRBV2; abundance: -; CDR3nt: TGTGCCAGCCGAGACGGACAGGTTAGCAATCAGCCCCAGCATTTT; CDR3aa: CASRDGQVSNQPQHF
d_gene: -; j_gene: TRBJ1-1; v_gene: TRBV28; abundance: -; CDR3nt: TGTGCCAGCAGTTTGGGGCTTAGGGGCACTGAAGCTTTCTTT; CDR3aa: CASSLGLRGTEAFF
d_gene: TRBD2; j_gene: TRBJ2-1; v_gene: TRBV28; abundance: -; CDR3nt: TGTGCCAGCAGTGTTAGCGGGAGGTCGTACAATGAGCAGTTCTTC; CDR3aa: CASSVSGRSYNEQFF
d_gene: TRBD2; j_gene: TRBJ2-1; v_gene: TRBV7-3; abundance: once; CDR3nt: TGTGCCAGCAGCACCGGACTAGCGGGAGCCAATGAGCAGTTCTTC; CDR3aa: CASSTGLAGANEQFF
d_gene: TRBD2; j_gene: TRBJ2-3; v_gene: TRBV7-9; abundance: once; CDR3nt: TGTGCCAGCAGCTTAGCCCTAGCGGGGAGCACAGATACGCAGTATTTT; CDR3aa: CASSLALAGSTDTQYF
d_gene: -; j_gene: TRBJ1-1; v_gene: TRBV6-4; abundance: -; CDR3nt: TGTGCCAGCAGGGCAGGGTTGAACACTGAAGCTTTCTTT; CDR3aa: CASRAGLNTEAFF